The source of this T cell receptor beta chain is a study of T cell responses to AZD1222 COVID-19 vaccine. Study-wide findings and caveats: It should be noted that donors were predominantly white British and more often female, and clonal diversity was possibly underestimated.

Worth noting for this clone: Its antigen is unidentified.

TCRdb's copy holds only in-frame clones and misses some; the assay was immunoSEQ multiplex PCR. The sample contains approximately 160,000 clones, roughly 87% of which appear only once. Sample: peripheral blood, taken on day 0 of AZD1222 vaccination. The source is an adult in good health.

The CDR3 DNA is TGTGCCAGTAGCCAAGGGGCTCGGAGGGAGCAGTACTTC. Residues: CASSQGARREQYF. The J gene is TRBJ2-7, the V gene TRBV19, with D possibly being TRBD1 or TRBD2 (5 bases each). Trimming left V 6 bases short and J 7 bases short, with 16 bases between. Per the germline V gene, CDR1 is LNHDA and CDR2 is SQIVND (reference sequence). The CDR3 spans 13 residues.